This TCR beta chain was captured in a study of T cells in Graves' hyperthyroidism and ophthalmopathy (dated 2019 in TCRdb). With regard to the full study: Peripheral blood was sampled at the time of initial diagnosis, prior to any treatment. According to the paper, TCR Vbeta CDR3 sequencing was carried out on 135 peripheral blood samples, which came from more than 40 ophthalmopathy, around 75 hyperthyroidism and approximately 17 progressor patients. Following sampling, methimazole starting at 30 mg daily was given to hyperthyroidism patients, and high-dose intravenous methylprednisolone was given to ophthalmopathy patients. Thyroid tissue and blood T-cell repertoires from six or seven Graves' hyperthyroidism patients were also compared in the study. An independent validation cohort of under 20 hyperthyroidism patients and about 16 patients who later progressed to ophthalmopathy tested prospective prediction of ophthalmopathy. The 90 to 100 discovery patients were randomly divided into training and test sets at a 7:3 ratio. TCR V-J signatures able to tell the groups apart were searched for in a discovery cohort of 90 to 100 patients, of whom 43 had Graves' ophthalmopathy and under 65 had stable Graves' hyperthyroidism. The paper as a whole reports these results and caveats: Blood samples also contained most of the expanded thyroid clonotypes (frequency above 0.001), which suggests that blood repertoires may reflect thyroid immune responses. No statistical method was used to set the sample size in advance, and investigators knew the group allocation. In cross-validation, a model built on a 13 V-J signature told ophthalmopathy apart from stable hyperthyroidism with over 85% sensitivity and 81% to 82% specificity, and in testing the same model reached 80%/75%. In validation, progression to ophthalmopathy was predicted by the model with 70.59% sensitivity and roughly 76% specificity, a median of 6.5 months before onset.

Amplification of TCR beta CDR3 regions was carried out from RNA transcripts. A first-round RT-PCR of the TCR CDR3 used the HTBI primer set with the Qiagen OneStep RT-PCR kit. Libraries were constructed in a second round of multiplex PCR, after which size selection and purification were carried out. Libraries were sequenced paired-end with 100 bp reads on an Illumina HiSeq2000. For the original study's pipeline: SOAPnuke was used to process the raw data, removing reads that contained adapters or uncalled bases, had a mean Phred below 15, or lacked an exact match to the constant primer or identifier. High-quality paired reads were merged using COPE v1.2.5, and each unique nucleotide sequence was defined as a clonotype. Clonotypes were aligned to IMGT TRBV, TRBD and TRBJ reference segments using MiTCR v1.1. Only V-J combinations with frequency above 0.0001, covering about 99% of repertoires, were analysed. A TCS score was defined as the ratio between F50 (clonal expansion) and ExV (chaos), using BLOSUM62-based TCRdist between CDR3 peptides within each V-J. Welch's t-statistics and random forest reduced 500 to 550 V-J features to 10 to 15, which were used in a naive Bayes classifier (R e1071). TCRdb reran the public reads through fastp at Q25 and MiXCR, keeping productive beta chains. Under each unique CDR3 protein, matching rows form one entry showing the most common genes and DNA. These V and J calls originate from TCRdb's pipeline instead of the authors' own analysis. The sample includes about 400,000 distinct CDR3 sequences, with about a sixth observed a single time. The top ten constitute about a quarter of the sample.

CDR1 and CDR2, looked up from the germline V gene, are KGHSH and LQKENI. The CDR3 starts with the cysteine, ends with the phenylalanine, and has 14 residues. CDR3 DNA only is kept here, 42 bases in frame from base 1. V lost 4 bases and J lost 5 bases, and the count of bases not matched to a germline gene is 2. Hyperthyroidism patients were newly diagnosed, had a disease duration of under 2 months, and were aged 18 to 65 years. Patients with uncontrolled infections, other autoimmune diseases, pregnancy or lactation were excluded. Clinical symptoms, serum thyroxine and TRAb, thyroid ultrasound, and orbital computed tomography formed the basis for the diagnoses. Blood from progressor patients was collected at the time of first diagnosis with hyperthyroidism, before any ophthalmopathy symptoms had appeared. PBMCs were separated from 8 to 10 ml of fresh peripheral blood using Ficoll-Paque density gradient centrifugation. Progressor patients were first diagnosed with Graves' hyperthyroidism and then developed ophthalmopathy during follow-up. Total RNA was extracted with Trizol reagent, and quality was checked on an Agilent 2100 Bioanalyzer.

The table lists this clonotype with many counts. The antigen it recognizes is unknown. No quality values exist for individual bases; no much larger clone is one base distant. Here the chain combines TRBV18 and TRBJ1-5, and 10 junctional nucleotides match TRBD1. Source material: blood. The receptor was derived from a woman between 18 and 30 years old with Graves' hyperthyroidism that later progressed to Graves' ophthalmopathy. Here the CDR3 is given as CASSQGTGDQPQHF. The sequence in DNA is TGTGCCAGCTCACAAGGGACAGGGGATCAGCCCCAGCATTTT.